A single sample gave rise to the 10 T cell receptor beta chains below, sequenced in a study of shared clonotypes between healthy human individuals. Sequenced by immunoSEQ multiplex PCR; TCRdb stores in-frame clones only, minus some. This table has roughly 2.2 million clones, approximately 95% appearing once. Sequences were obtained from naive CD4+ T cells from PBMCs. Subset noted: CD45RA+ positively selected. These receptors were collected from a young man in good health. Some clones in this sample may be carry-over from other donors' samples.

V gene TRBV5-1 combines with J gene TRBJ2-5; tentatively, D is TRBD1 or TRBD2 (5 bases each). The V and J ends lost 0 bases and 5 bases respectively, with 11 bases between them. Germline V gene sequence: CDR1 SGHRS, CDR2 YFSETQ. The CDR3 has 14 residues. CDR3 sequence: CASSLGDEGETQYF. CDR3 nucleotide sequence: TGCGCCAGCAGCTTGGGGGATGAGGGGGAGACCCAGTACTTC.

This clone was seen a single time. This sequence joins TRBV5-1 and TRBJ2-1, with TRBD2 matching 10 bases. CDR1 and CDR2 from the germline V gene are SGHRS and YFSETQ. The V segment lost 4 bases and the J segment 3 bases; nucleotides outside the gene matches: 10. The CDR3 is 17 residues long. The DNA for the CDR3 is TGCGCCAGCAGCCAAGGGACTAGCGCATTCCTCTACAATGAGCAGTTCTTC. It yields the protein CASSQGTSAFLYNEQFF.

In the case of this clone: The sample carries other DNA sequences with the same CDR3. The chain employs TRBV7-9 and TRBJ2-4; tentative D call: TRBD1 (6 bases). Deletions cut 2 bases from V and 7 bases from J, with 6 bases between. Germline V gives CDR1 SEHNR, CDR2 FQNEAQ (reference sequence). The CDR3 spans 12 residues. CDR3 sequence reads: CASSLQGNIQYF. DNA of the CDR3: TGTGCCAGCAGCTTACAGGGGAACATTCAGTACTTC.

The chain recombines TRBV11-2 with TRBJ1-6; D uncertain. CDR1 is SGHAT, CDR2 FQNNGV, per germline. CDR3 length equals 15 residues. The V gene lost 3 bases and the J gene lost 10 bases, with 16 bases spanning the gap. The CDR3 DNA sequence: TGTGCCAGCAGCTTGTTGGCCGAAGGAATGTCACCCCTCCACTTT. Translating gives CASSLLAEGMSPLHF. The entire variable domain, with the rest obtained from reference TRBV11-2 and TRBJ1-6, is as follows: EAGVAQSPRYKIIEKRQSVAFWCNPISGHATLYWYQQILGQGPKLLIQFQNNGVVDDSQLPKDRFSAERLKGVDSTLKIQPAKLEDSAVYLCASSLLAEGMSPLHFGNGTRLTVT.

This rearrangement joins TRBV27 to TRBJ1-1; D unresolved. Germline CDR1 MNHEY, CDR2 SMNVEV (reference sequence). V lost 6 bases and J 1 base, leaving 18 bases between the germline ends. CDR3 size: 16 residues. The CDR3 sequence: CASSHLAREGNTEAFF. DNA for the CDR3: TGTGCCAGCAGCCACCTGGCTCGAGAGGGGAACACTGAAGCTTTCTTT.

The rearrangement uses TRBV9 and TRBJ2-1; 10 nucleotides line up with TRBD2. The CDR3 loop spans 14 amino acids. Germline CDR1 reads SGDLS; CDR2 reads YYNGEE. Trimming took 3 bases from V and 6 from J; bases not matched to a gene: 3. The CDR3 bases are TGTGCCAGCAGCGAGGGACTAGCGTTCAATGAGCAGTTCTTC. Amino acids: CASSEGLAFNEQFF.

The chain links TRBV5-4 to TRBJ2-3, with 11 bases aligning to TRBD2. V trimming: 1 base; J trimming: 6 bases; junction bases outside the gene matches: 7. The CDR3 consists of 16 residues. Germline V gives CDR1 SGHNT, CDR2 YYREEE (reference sequence). In nucleotides, the CDR3 is TGTGCCAGCAGCTTGCGTAGCGGGGGGGTTTCTGATACGCAGTATTTT. Translating gives CASSLRSGGVSDTQYF.

The chain has TRBV28 and TRBJ1-4; 11 bases line up with TRBD1. V trimming: 6 bases; J trimming: 8 bases; junction bases outside the gene matches: 5. The CDR3 has 14 residues. CDR1 MDHEN and CDR2 SYDVKM come from the germline V gene. CDR3 nucleotides: TGTGCCAGCAGCGGGACAGGGGGATTCGAAAAACTGTTTTTT. Its protein is CASSGTGGFEKLFF.

This clone was seen once. Other DNA sequences in the same sample also yield this CDR3. This rearrangement joins TRBV7-3 to TRBJ2-1; D gene ambiguous. Trimming removed 0 bases from V and 8 bases from J, with 8 bases in between. The CDR3 has 13 residues. From germline, CDR1 is SGHTA and CDR2 FQGTGA. CDR3 coding DNA: TGTGCCAGCAGCTTAACTCGCGGCGATGAGCAGTTCTTC. As protein: CASSLTRGDEQFF.

The chain links TRBV7-3 to TRBJ1-1; TRBD1 agrees at 7 bases. V lost 5 bases to trimming and J lost 5 bases; unmatched junction nucleotides: 8. Germline V gene data show CDR1 as SGHTA and CDR2 as FQGTGA. This CDR3 spans 14 amino acids. CDR3 residues: CASSRSRGVTEAFF. The CDR3 DNA sequence: TGTGCCAGCAGCCGTTCCAGGGGGGTAACTGAAGCTTTCTTT.